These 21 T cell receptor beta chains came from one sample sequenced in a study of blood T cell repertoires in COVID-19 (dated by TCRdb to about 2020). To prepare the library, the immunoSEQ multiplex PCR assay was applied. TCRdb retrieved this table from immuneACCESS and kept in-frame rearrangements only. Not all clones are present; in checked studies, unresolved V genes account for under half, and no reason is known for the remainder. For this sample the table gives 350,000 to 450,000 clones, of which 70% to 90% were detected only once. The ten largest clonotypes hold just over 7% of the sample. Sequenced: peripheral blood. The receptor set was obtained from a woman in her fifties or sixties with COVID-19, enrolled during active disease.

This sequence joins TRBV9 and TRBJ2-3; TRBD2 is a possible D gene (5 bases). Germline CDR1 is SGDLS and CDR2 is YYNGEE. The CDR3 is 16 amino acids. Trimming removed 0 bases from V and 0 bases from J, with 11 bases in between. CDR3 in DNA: TGTGCCAGCAGCGTAGCGCCTAGCTTTAGCACAGATACGCAGTATTTT. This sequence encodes CASSVAPSFSTDTQYF.

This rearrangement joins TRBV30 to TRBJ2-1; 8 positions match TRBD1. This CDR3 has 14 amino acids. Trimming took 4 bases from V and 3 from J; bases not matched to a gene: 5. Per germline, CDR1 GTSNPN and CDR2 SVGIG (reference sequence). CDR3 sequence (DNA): TGTGCCTGGAACCGGGGACAGGTCTACAATGAGCAGTTCTTC. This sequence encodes CAWNRGQVYNEQFF.

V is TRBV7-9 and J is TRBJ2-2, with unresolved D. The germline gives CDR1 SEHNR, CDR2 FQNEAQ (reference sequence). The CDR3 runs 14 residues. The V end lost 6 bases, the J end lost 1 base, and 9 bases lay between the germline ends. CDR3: CASSFTMNTGELFF. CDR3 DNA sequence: TGTGCCAGCAGTTTTACAATGAACACCGGGGAGCTGTTTTTT.

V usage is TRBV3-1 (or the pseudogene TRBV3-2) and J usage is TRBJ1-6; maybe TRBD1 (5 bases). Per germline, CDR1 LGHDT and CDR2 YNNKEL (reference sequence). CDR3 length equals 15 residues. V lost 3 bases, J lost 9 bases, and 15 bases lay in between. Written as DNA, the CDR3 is TGTGCCAGCAGCCAGGACACCGATTCGGGTTCACCCCTCCACTTT. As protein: CASSQDTDSGSPLHF.

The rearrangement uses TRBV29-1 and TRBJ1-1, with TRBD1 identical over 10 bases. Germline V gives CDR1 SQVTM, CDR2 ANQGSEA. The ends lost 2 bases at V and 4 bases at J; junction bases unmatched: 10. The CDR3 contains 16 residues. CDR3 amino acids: CSVEPGQGKSATEAFF. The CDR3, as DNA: TGCAGCGTTGAACCGGGACAGGGGAAAAGTGCCACTGAAGCTTTCTTT.

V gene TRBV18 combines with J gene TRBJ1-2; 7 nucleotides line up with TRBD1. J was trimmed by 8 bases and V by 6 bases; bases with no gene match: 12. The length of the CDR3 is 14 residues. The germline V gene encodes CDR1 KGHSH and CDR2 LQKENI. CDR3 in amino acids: CASSPGTAGGGYTF. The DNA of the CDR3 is TGTGCCAGCTCTCCAGGGACAGCGGGAGGAGGCTACACCTTC.

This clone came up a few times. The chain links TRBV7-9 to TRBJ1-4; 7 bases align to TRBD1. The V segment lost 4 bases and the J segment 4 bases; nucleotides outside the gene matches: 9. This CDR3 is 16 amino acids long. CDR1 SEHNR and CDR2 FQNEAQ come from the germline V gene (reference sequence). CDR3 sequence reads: CASSSNTGTDNEKLFF. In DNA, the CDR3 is TGTGCCAGCAGCTCGAATACCGGGACAGATAATGAAAAACTGTTTTTT.

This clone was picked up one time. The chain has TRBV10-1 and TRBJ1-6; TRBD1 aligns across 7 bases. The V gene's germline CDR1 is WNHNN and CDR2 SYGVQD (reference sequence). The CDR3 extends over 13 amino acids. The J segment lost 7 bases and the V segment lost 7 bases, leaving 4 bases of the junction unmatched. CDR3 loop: CASTWDSNSPLHF. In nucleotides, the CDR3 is TGCGCCAGCACCTGGGACAGCAATTCACCCCTCCACTTT.

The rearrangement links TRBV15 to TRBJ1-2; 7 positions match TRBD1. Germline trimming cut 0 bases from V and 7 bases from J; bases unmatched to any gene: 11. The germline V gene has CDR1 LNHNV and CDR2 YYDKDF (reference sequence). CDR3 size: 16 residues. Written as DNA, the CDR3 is TGTGCCACCAGCAGAGATCTACCGTCAGGGGGAACTGGCTACACCTTC. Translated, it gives CATSRDLPSGGTGYTF.

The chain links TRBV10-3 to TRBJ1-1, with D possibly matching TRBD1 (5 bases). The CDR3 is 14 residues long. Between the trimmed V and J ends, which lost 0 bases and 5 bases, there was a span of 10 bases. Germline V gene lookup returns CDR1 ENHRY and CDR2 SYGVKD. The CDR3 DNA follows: TGTGCCATCAGTGAGTCGGGCAGGGTAACTGAAGCTTTCTTT. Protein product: CAISESGRVTEAFF.

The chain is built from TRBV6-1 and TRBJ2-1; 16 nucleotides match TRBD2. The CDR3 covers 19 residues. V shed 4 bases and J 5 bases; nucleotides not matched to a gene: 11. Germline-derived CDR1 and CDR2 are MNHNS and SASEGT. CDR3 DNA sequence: TGTGCCAGCAGTGCGGGACTAGCGGGGGGGCTAAGAGTAAACAATGAGCAGTTCTTC. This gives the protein CASSAGLAGGLRVNNEQFF.

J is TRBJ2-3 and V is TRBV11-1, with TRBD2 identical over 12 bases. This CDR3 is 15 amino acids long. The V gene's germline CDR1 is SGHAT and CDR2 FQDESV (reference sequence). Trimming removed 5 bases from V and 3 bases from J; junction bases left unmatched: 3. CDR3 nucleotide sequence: TGTGCCAGCAGCCTACTAGCGGGGGGAACAGATACGCAGTATTTT. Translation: CASSLLAGGTDTQYF.

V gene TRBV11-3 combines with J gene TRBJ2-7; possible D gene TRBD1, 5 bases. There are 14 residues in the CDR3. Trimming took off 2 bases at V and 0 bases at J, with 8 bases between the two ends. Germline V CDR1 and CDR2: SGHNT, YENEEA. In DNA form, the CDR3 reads TGTGCCAGCAGCTTAATAGGGGCCTCCTACGAGCAGTACTTC. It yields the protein CASSLIGASYEQYF. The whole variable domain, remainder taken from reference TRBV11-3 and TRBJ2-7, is EAGVVQSPRYKIIEKKQPVAFWCNPISGHNTLYWYLQNLGQGPELLIRYENEEAVDDSQLPKDRFSAERLKGVDSTLKIQPAELGDSAVYLCASSLIGASYEQYFGPGTRLTVT.

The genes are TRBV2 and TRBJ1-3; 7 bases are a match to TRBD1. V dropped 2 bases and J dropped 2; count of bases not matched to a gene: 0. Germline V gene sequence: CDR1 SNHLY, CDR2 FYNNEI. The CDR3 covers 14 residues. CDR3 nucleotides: TGTGCCAGCAGTGAACAGGGGGCTGGAAACACCATATATTTT. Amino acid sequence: CASSEQGAGNTIYF.

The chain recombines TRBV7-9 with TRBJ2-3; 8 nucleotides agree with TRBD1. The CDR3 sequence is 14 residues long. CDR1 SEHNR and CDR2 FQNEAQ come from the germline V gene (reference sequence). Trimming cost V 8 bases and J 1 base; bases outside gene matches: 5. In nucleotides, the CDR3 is TGTGCCAGCCTCGAGACAGGGGGCACAGATACGCAGTATTTT. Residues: CASLETGGTDTQYF.

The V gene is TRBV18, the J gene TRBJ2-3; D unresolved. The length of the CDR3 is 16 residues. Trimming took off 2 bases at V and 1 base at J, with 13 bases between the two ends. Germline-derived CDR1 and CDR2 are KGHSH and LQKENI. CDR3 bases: TGTGCCAGCTCACCATTGTCACTCCGGGGCACAGATACGCAGTATTTT. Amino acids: CASSPLSLRGTDTQYF.

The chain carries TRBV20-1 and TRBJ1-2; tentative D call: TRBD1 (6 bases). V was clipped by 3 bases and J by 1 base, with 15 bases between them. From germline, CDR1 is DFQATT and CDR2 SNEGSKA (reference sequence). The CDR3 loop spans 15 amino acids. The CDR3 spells CSASSGGFINYGYTF. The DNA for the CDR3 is TGCAGTGCTAGTTCGGGGGGCTTTATTAACTATGGCTACACCTTC.

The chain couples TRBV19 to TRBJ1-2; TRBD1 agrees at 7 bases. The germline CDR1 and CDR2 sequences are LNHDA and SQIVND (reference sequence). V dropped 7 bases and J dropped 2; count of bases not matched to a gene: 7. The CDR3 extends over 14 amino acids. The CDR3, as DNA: TGTGCCAGTAAGCCCGACAGGGCCAACTATGGCTACACCTTC. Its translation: CASKPDRANYGYTF.

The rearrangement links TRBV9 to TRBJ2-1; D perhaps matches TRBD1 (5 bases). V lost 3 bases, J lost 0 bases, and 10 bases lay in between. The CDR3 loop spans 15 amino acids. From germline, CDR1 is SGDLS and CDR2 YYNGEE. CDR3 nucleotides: TGTGCCAGCAGCGCCCAGGGTAACTCCTACAATGAGCAGTTCTTC. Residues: CASSAQGNSYNEQFF.

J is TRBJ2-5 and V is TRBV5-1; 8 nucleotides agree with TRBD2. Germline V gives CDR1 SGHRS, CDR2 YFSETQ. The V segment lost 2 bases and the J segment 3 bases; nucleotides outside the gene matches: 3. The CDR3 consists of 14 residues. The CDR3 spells CASSFAGGEETQYF. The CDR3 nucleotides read TGCGCCAGCAGCTTCGCCGGGGGGGAAGAGACCCAGTACTTC.

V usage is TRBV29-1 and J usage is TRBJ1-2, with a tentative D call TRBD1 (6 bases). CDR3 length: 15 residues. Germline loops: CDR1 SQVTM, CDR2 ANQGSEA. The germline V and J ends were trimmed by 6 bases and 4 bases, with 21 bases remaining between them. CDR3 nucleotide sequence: TGCAGCGTCTCAAGGGAGTCAGGGGTTGCCTATGGCTACACCTTC. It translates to CSVSRESGVAYGYTF.